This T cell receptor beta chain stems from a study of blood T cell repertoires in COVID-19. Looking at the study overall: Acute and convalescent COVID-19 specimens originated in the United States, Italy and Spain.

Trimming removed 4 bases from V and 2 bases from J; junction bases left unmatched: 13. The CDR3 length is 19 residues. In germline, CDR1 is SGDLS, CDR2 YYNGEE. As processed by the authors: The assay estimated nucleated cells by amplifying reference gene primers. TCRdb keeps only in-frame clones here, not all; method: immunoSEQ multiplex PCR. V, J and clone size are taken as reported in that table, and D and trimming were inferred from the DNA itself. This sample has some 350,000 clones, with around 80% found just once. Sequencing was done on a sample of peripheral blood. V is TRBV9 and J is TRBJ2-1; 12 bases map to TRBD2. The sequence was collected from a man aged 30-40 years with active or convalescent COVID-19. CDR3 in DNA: TGTGCCAGCAGCTCATCGGGACTAGCGGGTACTGGTACCTACAATGAGCAGTTCTTC. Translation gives CASSSSGLAGTGTYNEQFF.